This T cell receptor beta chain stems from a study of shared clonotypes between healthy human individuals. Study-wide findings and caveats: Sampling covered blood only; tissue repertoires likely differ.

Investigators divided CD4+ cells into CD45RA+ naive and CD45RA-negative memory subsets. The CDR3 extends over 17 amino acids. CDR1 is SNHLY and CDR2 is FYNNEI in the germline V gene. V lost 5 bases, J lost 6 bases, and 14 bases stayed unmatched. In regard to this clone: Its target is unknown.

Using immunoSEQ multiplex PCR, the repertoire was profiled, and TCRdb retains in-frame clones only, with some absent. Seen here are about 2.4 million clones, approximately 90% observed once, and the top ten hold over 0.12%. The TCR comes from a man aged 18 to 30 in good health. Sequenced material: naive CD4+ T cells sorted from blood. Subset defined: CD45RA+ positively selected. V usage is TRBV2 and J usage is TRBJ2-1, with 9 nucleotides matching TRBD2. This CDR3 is CASSSIAGDPGGNEQFF. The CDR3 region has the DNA TGTGCCAGCAGTTCTATAGCGGGGGATCCCGGGGGCAATGAGCAGTTCTTC.